These 23 T cell receptor beta chains were sequenced from one sample in a study of cytomegalovirus exposure and HLA in healthy donors. Profiled with immunoSEQ multiplex PCR; TCRdb holds only in-frame clones, not every one. The repertoire has about 150,000 clones, around 83% of them found once; the top ten carry roughly 2.1%. The sample consisted of PBMCs. These receptor sequences come from a human donor in good health.

This clone was recorded only once. V usage is TRBV28 and J usage is TRBJ1-5; D ambiguous. V shed 7 bases and J shed 6 bases, with 19 bases lying between them. Germline CDR1 and CDR2: MDHEN and SYDVKM. The CDR3 is made up of 15 amino acids. CDR3 loop: CASTTVDLVIQPQHF. In DNA form, the CDR3 reads TGTGCCAGCACCACGGTGGACTTAGTAATTCAGCCCCAGCATTTT. The full variable domain, completed using reference TRBV28 and TRBJ1-5, is DVKVTQSSRYLVKRTGEKVFLECVQDMDHENMFWYRQDPGLGLRLIYFSYDVKMKEKGDIPEGYSVSREKKERFSLILESASTNQTSMYLCASTTVDLVIQPQHFGDGTRLSIL.

This chain joins TRBV27 and TRBJ2-7; 13 bases align to TRBD2. The trim removed 8 bases at V and 3 bases at J, leaving 13 bases unmatched. Germline V gene sequence: CDR1 MNHEY, CDR2 SMNVEV (reference sequence). The CDR3 is 17 amino acids. In nucleotides, the CDR3 is TGTGCCAGCTCCACTCCGGGACTAGCGGGGCGGGGCTACGAGCAGTACTTC. This sequence encodes CASSTPGLAGRGYEQYF.

The chain links TRBV7-2 to TRBJ1-4, with D unclear. Trimming took off 2 bases at V and 0 bases at J, with 10 bases between the two ends. The germline gives CDR1 SGHTA, CDR2 FQGNSA. CDR3 length equals 16 residues. The CDR3 sequence: CASSLHRLATNEKLFF. The CDR3 bases are TGTGCCAGCAGCTTACATCGGCTAGCAACTAATGAAAAACTGTTTTTT.

V and J are TRBV9 and TRBJ1-2; D ambiguous. V was cut by 0 bases and J by 1 base, with 13 bases left in between. Germline CDR1 and CDR2: SGDLS and YYNGEE. The CDR3 covers 16 residues. In DNA form, the CDR3 reads TGTGCCAGCAGCGTAGACGTCACGGGAGATAACTATGGCTACACCTTC. Translating gives CASSVDVTGDNYGYTF.

This chain connects TRBV28 to TRBJ2-1; D remains unclear. Trimming left V 2 bases short and J 8 bases short, with 10 bases between. The germline V gene encodes CDR1 MDHEN and CDR2 SYDVKM. This CDR3 spans 13 amino acids. The chain's CDR3 is CASSLSRNDEQFF. The DNA of the CDR3 is TGTGCCAGCAGTTTAAGTAGAAACGATGAGCAGTTCTTC.

The chain recombines TRBV7-9 with TRBJ1-5; possibly TRBD1 for D (5 bases). V lost 5 bases and J lost 5, with 7 bases in between. The germline V gene has CDR1 SEHNR and CDR2 FQNEAQ (reference sequence). The CDR3 sequence is 12 residues long. As DNA, the CDR3 is TGTGCCAGCAGCCGGGGGGATCAGCCCCAGCATTTT. Translated: CASSRGDQPQHF.

This chain uses TRBV9 with TRBJ2-3; D possibly corresponds to TRBD2 (5 bases). This CDR3 is 14 amino acids long. CDR1 SGDLS and CDR2 YYNGEE come from the germline V gene. With 0 bases removed from V and 5 bases from J, the gap between germline ends came to 10 bases. CDR3 coding DNA: TGTGCCAGCAGCGTAGGATCTGGAGGAGATACGCAGTATTTT. It codes for CASSVGSGGDTQYF.

The chain recombines TRBV4-3 with TRBJ2-1, with 8 bases identical to TRBD1. The ends lost 7 bases at V and 7 bases at J; junction bases unmatched: 6. From germline, CDR1 is LGHNA and CDR2 YSLEER. The CDR3 extends over 13 amino acids. The chain's CDR3 is CASTGQGANEQFF. The CDR3 nucleotides are TGCGCCAGCACCGGGCAGGGGGCGAATGAGCAGTTCTTC.

DNA of the CDR3: TGCGCCAGCAGCGTGGACTATTACAATGAGCAGTTCTTC. This codes for CASSVDYYNEQFF. The chain combines TRBV4-1 with TRBJ2-1; maybe TRBD2 (6 bases). CDR3 length: 13 amino acids. CDR1 MGHRA and CDR2 YSYEKL come from the germline V gene. Trimming left V 5 bases short and J 4 bases short, with 9 bases between.

The V gene is TRBV19, the J gene TRBJ2-7; 8 bases are a match to TRBD2. The junction had 6 bases not matched to a gene; V was cut back by 5 bases and J by 0 bases. Germline V gene data show CDR1 as LNHDA and CDR2 as SQIVND (reference sequence). This CDR3 contains 15 residues. CDR3 protein: CASSPSSGRSYEQYF. The DNA for the CDR3 is TGTGCCAGTAGTCCTTCTAGCGGGCGCTCCTACGAGCAGTACTTC.

This chain links TRBV4-1 with TRBJ2-1; 8 bases line up with TRBD1. With 5 bases clipped from V and 5 bases from J, the junction kept 5 bases outside the gene matches. In germline, CDR1 is MGHRA, CDR2 YSYEKL. This CDR3 has 14 amino acids. As DNA, the CDR3 is TGCGCCAGCAGCTTTCAGGGGGCGAACAATGAGCAGTTCTTC. Protein sequence: CASSFQGANNEQFF.

This clone was seen just once. The rearrangement links TRBV10-3 to TRBJ2-4; D not certain. The V end was cut by 2 bases, the J end by 5 bases, with 4 bases between. This CDR3 has 12 residues. CDR1 and CDR2 from the germline V gene are ENHRY and SYGVKD. The CDR3 loop is CAISEAENIQYF. The DNA of the CDR3 is TGTGCCATCAGTGAGGCAGAAAACATTCAGTACTTC.

V and J are TRBV5-6 and TRBJ1-1; D may be TRBD1 (5 bases). Deletions cut 1 base from V and 3 bases from J, with 16 bases between. Germline assignment: CDR1 SGHDT and CDR2 YYEEEE. This CDR3 is built from 16 residues. The CDR3 sequence: CASSLNRRGSDTEAFF. CDR3 in DNA: TGTGCCAGCAGCTTGAATAGAAGGGGTTCGGACACTGAAGCTTTCTTT.

V is TRBV6-5 and J is TRBJ1-1, with D unresolved. The V end was cut by 7 bases, the J end by 7 bases, with 16 bases between. Looked up from germline, CDR1 is MNHEY and CDR2 is SVGAGI. The CDR3 sequence is 13 residues long. The DNA of the CDR3 is TGTGCCAGCAATCCGCACGGTTCTAATGAAGCTTTCTTT. Amino acids: CASNPHGSNEAFF.

The chain couples TRBV30 to TRBJ1-1, with TRBD1 identical over 8 bases. J gave up 1 base and V 3 bases, and 1 base lay outside the gene matches. This CDR3 has 13 residues. From germline, CDR1 is GTSNPN and CDR2 SVGIG (reference sequence). The CDR3 coding sequence is TGTGCCTGGAGAGACAGGGGGAACACTGAAGCTTTCTTT. This sequence encodes CAWRDRGNTEAFF. The whole variable domain, filled in from reference TRBV30 and TRBJ1-1, reads SQTIHQWPATLVQPVGSPLSLECTVEGTSNPNLYWYRQAAGRGLQLLFYSVGIGQISSEVPQNLSASRPQDRQFILSSKKLLLSDSGFYLCAWRDRGNTEAFFGQGTRLTVV.

The V gene is TRBV11-2, the J gene TRBJ2-2, with D possibly being TRBD1 (7 bases). V lost 6 bases and J 0 bases, leaving 17 bases between the germline ends. Germline CDR1 and CDR2: SGHAT and FQNNGV. CDR3 length: 17 residues. The CDR3 nucleotides are TGTGCCAGCAGGCATACTGGGGGGACAGCGAACACCGGGGAGCTGTTTTTT. Encoded protein: CASRHTGGTANTGELFF.

The CDR3 coding sequence is TGTGCCAGCAGTTTTATCCGTAACAGGGGCTACGAGCAGTACTTC. Translation: CASSFIRNRGYEQYF. The chain links TRBV27 to TRBJ2-7; the match to TRBD1 covers 7 bases. Germline lookup yields CDR1 MNHEY and CDR2 SMNVEV (reference sequence). This CDR3 is built from 15 residues. V shed 3 bases, J shed 3 bases, and the junction held 8 bases outside the gene matches.

The V and J genes are TRBV7-3 and TRBJ1-1; D unresolved. Per germline, CDR1 SGHTA and CDR2 FQGTGA. The CDR3 consists of 15 residues. V shed 2 bases and J shed 4 bases, with 14 bases lying between them. The CDR3 coding sequence is TGTGCCAGCAGCTTAGACAACAGTAGAAGCACTGAAGCTTTCTTT. Translating gives CASSLDNSRSTEAFF.

This clone was seen a handful of times. The V and J genes are TRBV6-1 and TRBJ2-2; D is possibly TRBD2 (5 bases). The CDR3 loop spans 16 amino acids. Germline V lookup: CDR1 MNHNS, CDR2 SASEGT. The V end was cut by 3 bases, the J end by 5 bases, with 16 bases between. CDR3 protein: CASSDRGRAKTGELFF. CDR3 nucleotide sequence: TGTGCCAGCAGTGATCGGGGTAGGGCAAAAACCGGGGAGCTGTTTTTT.

V gene TRBV20-1 combines with J gene TRBJ1-5; D remains unclear. Germline V lookup: CDR1 DFQATT, CDR2 SNEGSKA (reference sequence). The CDR3 has 9 amino acids. The CDR3: CTVVQPQHF. The DNA for the CDR3 is TGCACAGTGGTTCAGCCCCAGCATTTT.

The V gene is TRBV9, the J gene TRBJ2-7, with 11 bases lining up with TRBD1. Germline-derived CDR1 and CDR2 are SGDLS and YYNGEE. The junction had 5 bases not matched to a gene; V was cut back by 2 bases and J by 1 base. This CDR3 is built from 16 residues. The CDR3 DNA reads TGTGCCAGCAGCGTCGACAGGGACAGGGGGTCCTACGAGCAGTACTTC. Translated: CASSVDRDRGSYEQYF.

This clone was recorded only once. The chain employs TRBV10-2 and TRBJ1-1, with a possible D match to TRBD1 (6 bases). CDR3 length: 17 amino acids. Trimming shortened V by 3 bases and J by 4 bases, and 21 bases separated the two germline ends. Looked up from germline, CDR1 is WSHSY and CDR2 is SAAADI. CDR3 in amino acids: CASSEGQRGIYSTEAFF. The DNA of the CDR3 is TGCGCCAGCAGTGAAGGACAGAGGGGTATCTATAGCACTGAAGCTTTCTTT.

This clone was recorded once. The chain employs TRBV11-1 and TRBJ2-7; 7 bases agree with TRBD2. V lost 8 bases and J lost 3; bases outside the gene matches: 7. The length of the CDR3 is 13 residues. Germline V gene data show CDR1 as SGHAT and CDR2 as FQDESV (reference sequence). This CDR3 reads CASRRLADYEQYF. The CDR3 DNA reads TGTGCCAGCCGGCGACTAGCCGACTACGAGCAGTACTTC.